This TCR beta chain is from a study of T-cell reconstitution after alpha-beta-depleted transplantation in children. The V gene's germline CDR1 is DFQATT and CDR2 SNEGSKA (reference sequence). The CDR3 loop spans 15 amino acids. V shed 6 bases and J shed 4 bases, with 18 bases lying between them. This clonotype has a handful of counts. Unique molecular identifiers tagged the TCRbeta library. TCRdb processed the PCR reads anew with MiXCR; each CDR3 protein has one entry. The sample holds over 200,000 distinct CDR3 sequences; roughly a tenth are singletons and the top ten take around 6.2%. The rearrangement uses TRBV20-1 and TRBJ1-4; a weak D match, TRBD1 (6 bases). This clonotype originated in a human donor who donated a stem cell graft to a child with acute lymphoblastic leukemia. The sequenced sample was PBMCs from the stem cell graft donor, obtained from the stem cell graft. Here the CDR3 DNA reads TGCAGTGCCCCAGGGTACGGGACAATTAATGAAAAACTGTTTTTT. It is translated as CSAPGYGTINEKLFF.